What follows are 9 T cell receptor beta chains derived from one specimen sequenced in a study of shared clonotypes between healthy human individuals (dated by TCRdb to the early 2020s). Library preparation used the immunoSEQ multiplex PCR assay. The immuneACCESS repertoire file appears here via TCRdb, limited to in-frame rearrangements. These files lack a portion of the clones; in checked studies, under half of the deficit traces to unresolved V genes, and the cause of the others is not known. For this sample the table gives approximately 2.1 million clones, of which 80% to 95% were detected only once. 0.35% to 0.45% of the sample rests with the top ten. Material: naive CD4+ T cells from PBMCs. The label giving this sample's cell subset or site can be read as: CD45RA+ positively selected. The receptors shown here come from a man between 18 and 29 years old in good health. Some clones in this sample may be carry-over from other donors' samples.

The chain employs TRBV7-6 and TRBJ2-5, with 7 bases fitting TRBD1. The CDR3 totals 16 residues. Germline CDR1 and CDR2: SGHVS and FNYEAQ. The V gene end was trimmed by 2 bases and the J gene end by 5 bases; junction bases not matched to a gene: 11. The CDR3, as DNA: TGTGCCAGCAGCTTAAGGGACAGATCGCCATCGGAGACCCAGTACTTC. Its translation: CASSLRDRSPSETQYF.

This sequence joins TRBV25-1 and TRBJ1-5; D might be TRBD1 (5 bases). CDR1 is MGHDK and CDR2 is SYGVNS in the germline V gene. V was clipped by 2 bases and J by 8 bases, with 16 bases between them. There are 15 residues in the CDR3. DNA of the CDR3: TGTGCCAGCAGTGAACCCGGGACCCATCCCAAGCCCCAGCATTTT. As protein: CASSEPGTHPKPQHF.

The chain couples TRBV5-5 to TRBJ2-7, with 10 bases matching TRBD2. CDR1 is SGHKS and CDR2 is YYEKEE in the germline V gene (reference sequence). Unmatched junction bases numbered 4, after V lost 4 bases and J lost 3 bases. The CDR3 extends over 14 amino acids. The CDR3 DNA is TGTGCCAGCAGCGACCTAGCGGGAGACTACGAGCAGTACTTC. It translates to CASSDLAGDYEQYF.

The J gene is TRBJ2-4, the V gene TRBV27; possible D gene TRBD2, 5 bases. Looked up from germline, CDR1 is MNHEY and CDR2 is SMNVEV (reference sequence). V shed 3 bases and J shed 7 bases, with 16 bases lying between them. The CDR3 spans 15 residues. The CDR3: CASSFSGSVSNIQYF. CDR3 in DNA: TGTGCCAGCAGTTTCAGTGGGAGTGTGTCGAACATTCAGTACTTC.

V gene TRBV7-2 combines with J gene TRBJ1-5; the match to TRBD1 covers 7 bases. Per the germline V gene, CDR1 is SGHTA and CDR2 is FQGNSA. V dropped 3 bases and J dropped 0; count of bases not matched to a gene: 2. This CDR3 has 15 residues. The CDR3 reads CASSLTGSSNQPQHF. DNA of the CDR3: TGTGCCAGCAGCTTGACAGGGTCTAGCAATCAGCCCCAGCATTTT.

The chain joins TRBV2 to TRBJ2-1, with TRBD2 matching 12 bases. This CDR3 has 17 residues. The V segment lost 1 base and the J segment 6 bases; nucleotides outside the gene matches: 7. Germline V gene sequence: CDR1 SNHLY, CDR2 FYNNEI. The CDR3 is CASSEGRASGRANEQFF. The CDR3 DNA sequence: TGTGCCAGCAGTGAAGGTCGGGCTAGCGGGAGGGCCAATGAGCAGTTCTTC.

This chain links TRBV4-3 with TRBJ2-3; D is unclear. This CDR3 spans 17 amino acids. Germline V gene sequence: CDR1 LGHNA, CDR2 YSLEER. V lost 0 bases, J lost 0 bases, and 13 bases lay in between. CDR3: CASSQDTPASSTDTQYF. In nucleotides, the CDR3 is TGCGCCAGCAGCCAAGATACACCAGCCTCTAGCACAGATACGCAGTATTTT.

This chain uses TRBV5-6 with TRBJ1-3; perhaps TRBD1 as D (5 bases). Trimming took 4 bases from V and 0 from J, leaving 17 bases between them. This CDR3 has 17 residues. Germline assignment: CDR1 SGHDT and CDR2 YYEEEE. DNA of the CDR3: TGTGCCAGCAGCCACTTGAGACAGACCTTCTCTGGAAACACCATATATTTT. Translated: CASSHLRQTFSGNTIYF.

This clone appeared a single time. The rearrangement joins TRBV28 to TRBJ2-3; possibly TRBD1 for D (6 bases). Trimming pared 5 bases from V and 3 bases from J, leaving 15 bases between. CDR1 and CDR2 from the germline V gene are MDHEN and SYDVKM. CDR3 size: 15 residues. CDR3 sequence (DNA): TGTGCCAGCAGTGTGTGGGGTAGGGGGACAGATACGCAGTATTTT. It encodes CASSVWGRGTDTQYF.